This T cell receptor beta chain comes out of a study of Ad26.COV2.S vaccination and SARS-CoV-2 variants. The treatment here: roughly 19 received Ad26.COV2.S at low or high dose, single or two shots; a few received placebo; per-sample allocation not given. Samples came from day 63 after the first vaccine or placebo injection. Germline trimming cut 3 bases from V and 4 bases from J; bases unmatched to any gene: 13. In germline, CDR1 is MNHEY, CDR2 SMNVEV (reference sequence). The CDR3 sequence is 17 residues long. Generated by immunoSEQ multiplex PCR, the TCRdb table keeps only in-frame clones and is missing some. The data show over 450,000 clones, with 70% to 90% seen just once and more than 1.5% held by the top ten.

The rearrangement joins TRBV27 to TRBJ1-2; 8 nucleotides agree with TRBD1. The TCR comes from a person between 18 and 60 years old who received the Ad26.COV2.S COVID-19 vaccine or a placebo. This sample comprised peripheral blood, obtained in a trial of Ad26.COV2.S vaccine versus placebo. The CDR3 DNA is TGTGCCAGCAGTTTGACCCTCCAGGGGGCACGGAGCTATGGCTACACCTTC. It yields the protein CASSLTLQGARSYGYTF.